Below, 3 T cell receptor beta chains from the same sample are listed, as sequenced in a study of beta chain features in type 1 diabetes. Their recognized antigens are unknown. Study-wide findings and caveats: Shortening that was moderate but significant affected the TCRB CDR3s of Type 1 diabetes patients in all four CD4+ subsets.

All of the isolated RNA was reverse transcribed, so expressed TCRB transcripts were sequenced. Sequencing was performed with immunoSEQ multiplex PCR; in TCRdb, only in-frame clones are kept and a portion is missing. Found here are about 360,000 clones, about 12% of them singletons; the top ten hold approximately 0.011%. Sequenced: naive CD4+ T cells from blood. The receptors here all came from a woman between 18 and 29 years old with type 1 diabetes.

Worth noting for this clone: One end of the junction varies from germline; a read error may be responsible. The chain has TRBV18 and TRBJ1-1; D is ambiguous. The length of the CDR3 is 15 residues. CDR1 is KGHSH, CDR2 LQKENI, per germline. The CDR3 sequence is CASSPRQGSGTEAFF. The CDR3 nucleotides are TGTGCCAGCTCGCCACGTCAAGGGAGTGGGACTGAAGCTTTCTTT.

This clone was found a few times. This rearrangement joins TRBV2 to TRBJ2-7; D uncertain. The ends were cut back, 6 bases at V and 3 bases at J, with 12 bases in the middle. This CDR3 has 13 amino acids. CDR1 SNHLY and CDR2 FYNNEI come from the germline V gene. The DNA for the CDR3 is TGTGCCAGCAGGAGATCCTCGAACTACGAGCAGTACTTC. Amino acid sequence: CASRRSSNYEQYF.

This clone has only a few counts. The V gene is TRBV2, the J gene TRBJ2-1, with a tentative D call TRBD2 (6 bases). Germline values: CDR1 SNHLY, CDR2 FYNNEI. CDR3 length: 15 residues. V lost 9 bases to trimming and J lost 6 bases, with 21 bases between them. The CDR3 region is CASEGTPGLGNEQFF. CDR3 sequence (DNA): TGTGCCAGTGAGGGAACCCCGGGACTGGGCAATGAGCAGTTCTTC.